The clone carrying this TCR beta chain was seen a handful of times. Its antigen is unknown. This sample stems from a study of T-cell memory formation after mild COVID-19. At the level of the study: Largely donor-specific sequence clusters came from two donors.

Germline CDR1 reads DFQATT; CDR2 reads SNEGSKA (reference sequence). This CDR3 is built from 12 residues. V gave up 0 bases and J gave up 11 bases, with 10 bases separating them. Notes on the study in general: Mainly CM and EM harbored the contracting CD4+ clones; mainly EMRA harbored the CD8+ ones. Contracting clones from day 15 to 85 had balanced CD4/CD8; later expanders favoured CD4+.

TCRdb itself ran the 5' RACE reads through MiXCR, one entry per CDR3 protein. Of 350,000 to 450,000 distinct CDR3 sequences listed, less than 25% are singletons. The sequenced material came from PBMCs or a T cell subset sorted from them (not recorded which). This sequence originates from an adult woman who had mild COVID-19 (a few samples of this study predate the infection). Cell type and time point are not known. The chain uses TRBV20-1 and TRBJ1-4; D is ambiguous. CDR3 DNA: TGCAGTGCTAGAGATTATGGGGAGAAACTGTTTTTT. As protein: CSARDYGEKLFF.